These T cell receptor beta chains were read from a single sample in a study of blood T cells in healthy people across ages. TCRdb reanalysed the 5' RACE reads using MiXCR and keeps one entry per CDR3 protein. The sample lists around 1.7 million distinct CDR3 sequences; about 28% were seen once. Sequencing input: blood. The receptors were sampled from a woman younger than 45 in good health. The CDR3 runs from the conserved cysteine through the conserved F or W. A D gene is named only where the DNA matches it firmly. Some rows mark clone size as missing; the rest say once, few, many or name a class of expanded clone.

V gene,clone size,D gene,J gene,CDR3 protein,CDR3 DNA
TRBV11-3,few,TRBD2,TRBJ2-1,CASSLGGSGRSNEQFF,TGTGCCAGCAGCTTAGGAGGTAGCGGGAGGTCGAATGAGCAGTTCTTC
TRBV28,many,TRBD2,TRBJ2-7,CASRPAGSPEQYF,TGTGCCAGCAGGCCAGCGGGGTCCCCCGAGCAGTACTTC
TRBV7-9,many,TRBD2,TRBJ2-1,CASSPRTSSNEQFF,TGTGCCAGCAGCCCCAGGACTAGTAGCAATGAGCAGTTCTTC
TRBV12-3/TRBV12-4,.,TRBD2,TRBJ2-3,CASSLTSGRTDMQYF,TGTGCCAGCAGTTTGACTAGCGGTCGCACAGATATGCAGTATTTT
TRBV6-6,.,.,TRBJ2-5,CASSWKQEGQGEQYF,TGTGCCAGCAGTTGGAAGCAGGAGGGCCAAGGGGAGCAGTACTTC
TRBV5-1,.,.,TRBJ1-1,CASKQGYAAFF,TGCGCCAGCAAGCAGGGGTATGCAGCTTTCTTT
TRBV7-9,few,.,TRBJ1-2,CASSAQGRANYGYTF,TGTGCCAGCAGCGCCCAGGGGAGGGCTAACTATGGCTACACCTTC
TRBV5-1,.,TRBD2,TRBJ2-1,CASRVDGGAGNEQFF,TGCGCCAGCAGGGTGGACGGGGGGGCCGGCAATGAGCAGTTCTTC
TRBV9,.,.,TRBJ1-2,CASSVVGGKGYTF,TGTGCCAGCAGCGTAGTCGGAGGGAAAGGCTACACCTTC
TRBV7-2,.,TRBD2,TRBJ2-1,CASSPWGSGTIAHEQFF,TGTGCCAGCAGCCCATGGGGTAGCGGGACGATAGCACATGAGCAGTTCTTC
TRBV6-6,many,.,TRBJ2-7,CASRIGGTYEQYF,TGTGCCAGCAGAATAGGGGGTACCTACGAGCAGTACTTC
TRBV7-3,few,.,TRBJ2-2,CASSVGTDGELFF,TGTGCCAGCAGCGTGGGGACGGACGGGGAGCTGTTTTTT
TRBV20-1,.,TRBD1,TRBJ1-2,CSARDLQGANTNYCYTF,TGCAGTGCTAGAGACCTTCAGGGGGCGAATACTAACTATTGCTACACCTTC
TRBV30,.,TRBD1,TRBJ2-7,CAWDRGSYEQYF,TGTGCCTGGGACAGGGGGAGCTACGAGCAGTACTTC
TRBV3-1,.,TRBD1,TRBJ1-2,CASSPPGGQPNYGYTF,TGTGCCAGCAGCCCTCCAGGGGGACAGCCTAACTATGGCTACACCTTC
TRBV10-3,.,.,TRBJ2-2,CAIRQGGTGELFF,TGTGCCATCAGGCAGGGGGGCACCGGGGAGCTGTTTTTT
TRBV30,.,TRBD1,TRBJ2-7,CAWRTGISVYEQYF,TGTGCCTGGAGGACAGGGATTTCCGTCTACGAGCAGTACTTC